The 25 T cell receptor beta chains reported below all come from one sample, sequenced in a study of early T cells in non-severe SARS-CoV-2 infection. One entry per CDR3 protein, called by TCRdb with MiXCR from the 5' RACE reads. The sample carries under 85,000 distinct CDR3 sequences, about 9% recorded once. The specimen was whole blood. Every receptor here comes from an adult who was a healthcare worker with PCR-confirmed SARS-CoV-2 infection or an uninfected control (not recorded which).

The gene calls are TRBV5-5 and TRBJ2-7, with 10 bases lining up with TRBD1. The J segment lost 2 bases and the V segment lost 4 bases, leaving 6 bases of the junction unmatched. From germline, CDR1 is SGHKS and CDR2 YYEKEE (reference sequence). There are 15 residues in the CDR3. The DNA of the CDR3 is TGTGCCAGCAGCATTACCGGGACAGGGGCCTACGAGCAGTACTTC. Translated: CASSITGTGAYEQYF.

This clonotype occurred many times. The J gene is TRBJ1-5, the V gene TRBV7-9, with 7 bases identical to TRBD1. The CDR3 extends over 18 amino acids. V shed 1 base, J shed 0 bases, and the junction held 9 bases outside the gene matches. The germline V gene has CDR1 SEHNR and CDR2 FQNEAQ (reference sequence). The CDR3, as DNA: TGTGCCAGCAGCTTAGTAGGGGACAGACTCTATAGCAATCAGCCCCAGCATTTT. Translation gives CASSLVGDRLYSNQPQHF.

This clonotype was seen a few times. The rearrangement joins TRBV20-1 to TRBJ1-1, with D maybe TRBD1 (6 bases). Germline V gene sequence: CDR1 DFQATT, CDR2 SNEGSKA (reference sequence). The CDR3 consists of 13 residues. Trimming pared 3 bases from V and 4 bases from J, leaving 12 bases between. The CDR3 protein is CSARMQGSTEAFF. CDR3 in DNA: TGCAGTGCTAGGATGCAGGGGAGCACTGAAGCTTTCTTT.

This clonotype was observed at least ten times. DNA of the CDR3: TGCAGTGCTAGACCAACGACAGAAATTATATCCCAGCATTTT. Encoded protein: CSARPTTEIISQHF. This chain uses TRBV20-1 with TRBJ1-5, with D perhaps TRBD1 (5 bases). The germline V and J ends were trimmed by 2 bases and 11 bases, with 19 bases remaining between them. The CDR3 length is 14 residues. CDR1 is DFQATT and CDR2 is SNEGSKA in the germline V gene (reference sequence).

This clonotype came up many times. The chain links TRBV27 to TRBJ1-2; TRBD1 is a possible D gene (5 bases). CDR1 and CDR2 from the germline V gene are MNHEY and SMNVEV (reference sequence). Trimming cost V 8 bases and J 4 bases, with 17 bases left between them. The CDR3 runs 14 residues. CDR3 DNA: TGTGCCAGCCGCGGGCAGGGCACATTCTATGGCTACACCTTC. It specifies CASRGQGTFYGYTF.

The chain links TRBV11-2 to TRBJ2-1; 15 nucleotides align to TRBD2. Germline-derived CDR1 and CDR2 are SGHAT and FQNNGV. There are 19 residues in the CDR3. The V segment lost 1 base and the J segment 5 bases; nucleotides outside the gene matches: 9. CDR3 nucleotides: TGTGCCAGCAGCTTAGCCGGGACTAGCGGGAGGATTAGGGACAATGAGCAGTTCTTC. This sequence encodes CASSLAGTSGRIRDNEQFF. Variable domain in full (rest from reference TRBV11-2 and TRBJ2-1): EAGVAQSPRYKIIEKRQSVAFWCNPISGHATLYWYQQILGQGPKLLIQFQNNGVVDDSQLPKDRFSAERLKGVDSTLKIQPAKLEDSAVYLCASSLAGTSGRIRDNEQFFGPGTRLTVL.

This chain's CDR3 is CASSLGASANTGELFF. CDR3 DNA sequence: TGTGCCAGCAGCTTGGGGGCTAGCGCTAACACCGGGGAGCTGTTTTTT. The chain couples TRBV7-8 to TRBJ2-2; D possibly uses TRBD1 or TRBD2 (6 bases each). Germline loops: CDR1 SGHVS, CDR2 FQNEAQ. CDR3 size: 16 residues. Trimming removed 3 bases from V and 2 bases from J, with 13 bases in between.

The rearrangement uses TRBV6-5 and TRBJ1-5; 7 bases fit TRBD1. There are 15 residues in the CDR3. V shed 0 bases, J shed 4 bases, and the junction held 3 bases outside the gene matches. CDR1 and CDR2 from the germline V gene are MNHEY and SVGAGI. The CDR3 here is CASSYSPGQNQPQHF. The CDR3 nucleotides read TGTGCCAGCAGTTACTCGCCGGGACAGAATCAGCCCCAGCATTTT.

In this sample, this clonotype turned up a few times. V is TRBV12-3 or TRBV12-4 and J is TRBJ2-3; D is unclear. With 0 bases removed from V and 3 bases from J, the gap between germline ends came to 7 bases. The CDR3 is 14 residues long. CDR3 amino acids: CASSLAYSTDTQYF. CDR3 bases: TGTGCCAGCAGTTTAGCGTACAGTACAGATACGCAGTATTTT.

The J gene is TRBJ1-2, the V gene TRBV10-2, with 10 bases aligning to TRBD1. The V gene's germline CDR1 is WSHSY and CDR2 SAAADI. With 6 bases clipped from V and 6 bases from J, the junction kept 10 bases outside the gene matches. The length of the CDR3 is 15 residues. The CDR3 region is CASRDSRDRGDGYTF. The CDR3 region has the DNA TGCGCCAGCAGGGATAGCCGGGACAGGGGCGATGGCTACACCTTC.

This chain connects TRBV19 to TRBJ2-5, with a tentative D call TRBD1 (6 bases). The CDR3 runs to 14 residues. Between the trimmed V and J ends, which lost 7 bases and 7 bases, there was a span of 19 bases. Germline V lookup: CDR1 LNHDA, CDR2 SQIVND (reference sequence). The CDR3 sequence: CASKFRTDDPTQYF. As DNA, the CDR3 is TGTGCCAGTAAATTCAGGACAGACGATCCGACCCAGTACTTC.

The chain joins TRBV3-1 to TRBJ2-2, with D perhaps TRBD1 (6 bases). V lost 6 bases to trimming and J lost 4 bases, with 12 bases between them. The CDR3 length is 14 residues. Germline V gene data show CDR1 as LGHDT and CDR2 as YNNKEL (reference sequence). CDR3 loop: CASRRQEITGELFF. CDR3 nucleotides: TGTGCCAGCAGAAGACAGGAGATCACCGGGGAGCTGTTTTTT.

The genes are TRBV3-1 and TRBJ1-2; D ambiguous. Germline values: CDR1 LGHDT, CDR2 YNNKEL (reference sequence). The CDR3 contains 16 residues. V was cut by 2 bases and J by 3 bases, with 16 bases left in between. The CDR3 spells CASSQKSRLGHYGYTF. DNA for the CDR3: TGTGCCAGCAGCCAAAAAAGTCGTTTAGGGCACTATGGCTACACCTTC.

This chain links TRBV7-9 with TRBJ1-5, with D hard to call. V shed 3 bases and J shed 0 bases, with 3 bases lying between them. The CDR3 spans 13 residues. The germline V gene encodes CDR1 SEHNR and CDR2 FQNEAQ (reference sequence). This chain's CDR3 is CASSFGSNQPQHF. The CDR3 DNA reads TGTGCCAGCAGCTTTGGTAGCAATCAGCCCCAGCATTTT.

The chain links TRBV27 to TRBJ2-7, with TRBD1 matching 7 bases. V shed 5 bases and J 3 bases; nucleotides not matched to a gene: 4. Germline V lookup: CDR1 MNHEY, CDR2 SMNVEV (reference sequence). The CDR3 contains 13 residues. CDR3 residues: CASSITGDYEQYF. CDR3 nucleotides: TGTGCCAGCAGTATCACAGGGGACTACGAGCAGTACTTC.

This clonotype appeared many times. The chain recombines TRBV4-3 with TRBJ2-1; D possibly corresponds to TRBD2 (5 bases). Germline CDR1 is LGHNA and CDR2 is YSLEER. This CDR3 spans 15 amino acids. The V and J ends lost 0 bases and 7 bases respectively, with 13 bases between them. The CDR3 nucleotides read TGCGCCAGCAGCCAAGATATTACTAGTTTAAATGAGCAGTTCTTC. Its protein is CASSQDITSLNEQFF.

The chain links TRBV5-1 to TRBJ2-5; D uncertain. V lost 1 base to trimming and J lost 0 bases, with 13 bases between them. The CDR3 is 16 amino acids. CDR1 is SGHRS and CDR2 is YFSETQ in the germline V gene. CDR3 sequence: CASSLLGNSYQETQYF. The CDR3 bases are TGCGCCAGCAGCTTGTTAGGGAACTCGTACCAAGAGACCCAGTACTTC.

In this sample, this clonotype turned up many times. The J gene is TRBJ2-3, the V gene TRBV7-8; 14 bases map to TRBD2. With 5 bases clipped from V and 8 bases from J, the junction kept 6 bases outside the gene matches. This CDR3 contains 15 residues. Germline V gene lookup returns CDR1 SGHVS and CDR2 FQNEAQ. CDR3 residues: CASSRGLAGAGTQYF. CDR3 nucleotide sequence: TGTGCCAGCAGCCGGGGACTAGCGGGAGCGGGTACGCAGTATTTT.

V usage is TRBV7-2 and J usage is TRBJ1-4, with D possibly TRBD1 on 6 matching bases. The V and J ends lost 5 bases and 8 bases respectively, with 18 bases between them. This CDR3 has 15 amino acids. Germline-derived CDR1 and CDR2 are SGHTA and FQGNSA. The CDR3 DNA reads TGTGCCAGCAGCCCAACTACAGGGAATGGGGAAAAACTGTTTTTT. Encoded protein: CASSPTTGNGEKLFF.

This chain links TRBV20-1 with TRBJ1-1, with D possibly matching TRBD1 (5 bases). Germline CDR1 and CDR2: DFQATT and SNEGSKA (reference sequence). This CDR3 contains 14 residues. V dropped 7 bases and J dropped 7 bases, with 22 bases sitting between them. CDR3 nucleotide sequence: TGCAGTGTTGAGAAGGGGCAGGTCTTCGGTGAAGCTTTCTTT. The encoded protein is CSVEKGQVFGEAFF.

The CDR3 sequence is CAVQPGLANTGELFF. The CDR3 nucleotides read TGTGCCGTGCAACCGGGACTAGCTAACACCGGGGAGCTGTTTTTT. The chain carries TRBV10-3 and TRBJ2-2, with 9 positions matching TRBD2. The CDR3 is 15 residues long. Germline-derived CDR1 and CDR2 are ENHRY and SYGVKD. V was clipped by 11 bases and J by 2 bases; unmatched bases: 9.

The chain employs TRBV25-1 and TRBJ2-3; 10 bases align to TRBD2. Per the germline V gene, CDR1 is MGHDK and CDR2 is SYGVNS. The CDR3 loop spans 15 amino acids. Trimming removed 2 bases from V and 5 bases from J; junction bases left unmatched: 4. The CDR3 nucleotides read TGTGCCAGCAGTGAACTAGCGGGAGTGAAAGATACGCAGTATTTT. Its translation: CASSELAGVKDTQYF.

The V gene is TRBV20-1, the J gene TRBJ2-7; 8 bases agree with TRBD2. V trimming: 7 bases; J trimming: 4 bases; junction bases outside the gene matches: 12. CDR3 length: 14 amino acids. CDR1 is DFQATT and CDR2 is SNEGSKA in the germline V gene (reference sequence). For the CDR3, the DNA is TGCAGTGGGGATAAGCGGGAGAAAGAATACGAGCAGTACTTC. Translation gives CSGDKREKEYEQYF.

This clonotype was found a few times. The chain couples TRBV29-1 to TRBJ2-5; D call uncertain. Per germline, CDR1 SQVTM and CDR2 ANQGSEA. The CDR3 contains 11 residues. Trimming removed 7 bases at V and 2 bases at J, with 8 bases between. The CDR3 spells CSGTNQETQYF. CDR3 nucleotides: TGCAGCGGAACAAATCAAGAGACCCAGTACTTC.

This clonotype has ten or more counts. The CDR3 coding sequence is TGCAGCGCGGGACAGCTGAACACCGGGGAGCTGTTTTTT. As protein: CSAGQLNTGELFF. V and J are TRBV29-1 and TRBJ2-2; TRBD1 agrees at 7 bases. The trim removed 7 bases at V and 1 base at J, leaving 3 bases unmatched. CDR3 length: 13 amino acids. Germline lookup yields CDR1 SQVTM and CDR2 ANQGSEA.